What follows is one TCR beta chain and its context. This sample was taken from a study of blood T cell repertoires in COVID-19. About the research overall: The United States, Italy and Spain supplied acute and convalescent COVID-19 samples.

The CDR3 covers 18 residues. CDR1 and CDR2 from the germline V gene are MNHEY and SMNVEV (reference sequence). The J segment lost 10 bases and the V segment lost 4 bases, leaving 23 bases of the junction unmatched. Per the study methods: Reference gene primer amplification gave estimated nucleated cell counts. Produced via immunoSEQ multiplex PCR; TCRdb's table is partial and in-frame only. Clone size and the V and J calls come from that table; the DNA yielded D and trimming. The profile shows more than 55,000 clones, 65% to 85% of them singletons. The sequenced sample was peripheral blood. This TCR was sampled from a woman aged 45-65 years with active or convalescent COVID-19. This chain uses TRBV27 with TRBJ2-7; the match to TRBD1 covers 9 bases. CDR3: CASSSQGQGPLAGDPQYF. Written as DNA, the CDR3 is TGTGCCAGCAGTTCTCAGGGACAGGGCCCACTGGCGGGAGATCCCCAGTACTTC.